Following are 12 T cell receptor beta chains from one sample sequenced in a study of T cells in localized non-small cell lung cancer. Assay used: immunoSEQ multiplex PCR; TCRdb lists only in-frame clones, some missing. The table includes approximately 140,000 clones, roughly nine tenths detected once. Sequenced material: peripheral blood, taken before any cancer treatment. These receptors were obtained from a female donor over 55 with stage I lung adenocarcinoma.

This clone has only one observation. In DNA form, the CDR3 reads TGTGCCAGTAGATCCGGGACAGATGGGGCCAACGTCCTGACTTTC. It yields the protein CASRSGTDGANVLTF. The J gene is TRBJ2-6, the V gene TRBV19; 7 bases agree with TRBD1. The CDR3 length is 15 residues. With V trimmed by 6 bases and J by 3 bases, 5 bases remained unmatched. Germline V lookup: CDR1 LNHDA, CDR2 SQIVND (reference sequence).

The chain is built from TRBV28 and TRBJ1-5; D is uncertain. The germline CDR1 and CDR2 sequences are MDHEN and SYDVKM. This CDR3 has 13 residues. The V and J ends lost 8 bases and 3 bases respectively, with 11 bases between them. This CDR3 is CASRGRNNQPQHF. DNA of the CDR3: TGTGCCAGCCGCGGTCGGAACAATCAGCCCCAGCATTTT.

The V and J genes are TRBV19 and TRBJ2-3; TRBD2 aligns across 13 bases. Germline V lookup: CDR1 LNHDA, CDR2 SQIVND (reference sequence). The CDR3 sequence is 17 residues long. With 6 bases clipped from V and 3 bases from J, the junction kept 9 bases outside the gene matches. In DNA, the CDR3 is TGTGCCAGTAGAGGAACTAGCGGGAGGGCCGGAACAGATACGCAGTATTTT. Protein product: CASRGTSGRAGTDTQYF.

The CDR3 bases are TGTGCCAGCAGAGTAGCGGGAGAGCAAGAGACCCAGTACTTC. Protein sequence: CASRVAGEQETQYF. This rearrangement joins TRBV27 to TRBJ2-5; 9 nucleotides align to TRBD2. Trimming at V came to 6 bases and at J to 2 bases, leaving 4 bases not matched to a gene. Germline-derived CDR1 and CDR2 are MNHEY and SMNVEV (reference sequence). The CDR3 consists of 14 residues.

This chain's CDR3 is CASSLEGYGYTF. The CDR3 bases are TGTGCCAGCAGTTTAGAGGGCTATGGCTACACCTTC. This chain links TRBV28 with TRBJ1-2; D gene unclear. The ends were cut back, 2 bases at V and 4 bases at J, with 5 bases in the middle. Per the germline V gene, CDR1 is MDHEN and CDR2 is SYDVKM. The CDR3 runs to 12 residues.

The V and J genes are TRBV7-9 and TRBJ1-4; D not resolved. Germline loops: CDR1 SEHNR, CDR2 FQNEAQ (reference sequence). V dropped 4 bases and J dropped 8 bases, with 8 bases sitting between them. The CDR3 consists of 12 residues. CDR3 nucleotide sequence: TGTGCCAGCAGCTCCCCGAGGGAAAAACTGTTTTTT. It yields the protein CASSSPREKLFF.

V gene TRBV7-9 combines with J gene TRBJ2-7; 8 nucleotides line up with TRBD1. Germline lookup yields CDR1 SEHNR and CDR2 FQNEAQ (reference sequence). The CDR3 is 12 residues long. V was pared by 11 bases and J by 1 base, with 4 bases of the junction left unmatched. This CDR3 is CAGGQGSYEQYF. The CDR3 DNA is TGTGCCGGAGGACAGGGATCCTACGAGCAGTACTTC.

The J gene is TRBJ1-1, the V gene TRBV27; D is ambiguous. The V and J ends lost 5 bases and 1 base respectively, with 14 bases between them. The germline gives CDR1 MNHEY, CDR2 SMNVEV (reference sequence). The CDR3 contains 15 residues. The CDR3 DNA reads as TGTGCCAGCAGTCCCTATCGTCACACGAACACTGAAGCTTTCTTT. This sequence encodes CASSPYRHTNTEAFF.

The V gene is TRBV11-2, the J gene TRBJ2-1; D might be TRBD2 (6 bases). V was shortened by 3 bases and J by 9 bases, with 15 bases between the two germline ends. Germline V gene lookup returns CDR1 SGHAT and CDR2 FQNNGV. The CDR3 contains 14 residues. The CDR3 DNA reads TGTGCCAGCAGCTTGGCGGTGTGGGACTCTGAGCAGTTCTTC. This encodes CASSLAVWDSEQFF.

This chain connects TRBV10-3 to TRBJ2-7; D may be TRBD1 or TRBD2 (6 bases each). From germline, CDR1 is ENHRY and CDR2 SYGVKD. The CDR3 is 15 residues long. V lost 10 bases to trimming and J lost 4 bases, with 23 bases between them. CDR3 residues: CATSDSGGYGYEQYF. DNA for the CDR3: TGTGCCACCTCGGACAGTGGGGGGTATGGGTACGAGCAGTACTTC.

The chain employs TRBV11-1 and TRBJ2-3; 11 nucleotides agree with TRBD2. Germline CDR1 and CDR2: SGHAT and FQDESV (reference sequence). The CDR3 is 14 residues long. V lost 2 bases to trimming and J lost 7 bases; unmatched junction nucleotides: 2. The CDR3 bases are TGTGCCAGCAGCTTACTAGCGGGAGGAAATACGCAGTATTTT. Translation: CASSLLAGGNTQYF.

The chain recombines TRBV27 with TRBJ2-3, with D unresolved. V lost 3 bases, J lost 2 bases, and 9 bases lay in between. CDR1 MNHEY and CDR2 SMNVEV come from the germline V gene (reference sequence). The CDR3 runs to 14 residues. Here the CDR3 reads CASSFFGDTDTQYF. The CDR3 DNA is TGTGCCAGCAGTTTTTTCGGAGACACAGATACGCAGTATTTT.